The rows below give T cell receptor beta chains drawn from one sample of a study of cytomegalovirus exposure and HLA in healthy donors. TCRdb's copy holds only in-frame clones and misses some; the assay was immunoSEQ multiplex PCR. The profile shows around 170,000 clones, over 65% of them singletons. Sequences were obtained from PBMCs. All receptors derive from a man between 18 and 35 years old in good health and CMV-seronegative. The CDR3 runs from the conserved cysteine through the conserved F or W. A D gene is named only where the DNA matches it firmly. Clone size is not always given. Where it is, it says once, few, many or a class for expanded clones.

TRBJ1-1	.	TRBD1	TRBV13	TGTGCCAGCAGCTCTATACAGGGGGGCACTGAAGCTTTCTTT	CASSSIQGGTEAFF
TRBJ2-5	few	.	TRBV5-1	TGCGCCAGCAGCACCACAGGGCCCCGGGCGCAGACCCAGTACTTC	CASSTTGPRAQTQYF
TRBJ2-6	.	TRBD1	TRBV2	TGTGCCAGCGGGGGGGACAGGGTGTATGGGGCCAACGTCCTGACTTTC	CASGGDRVYGANVLTF
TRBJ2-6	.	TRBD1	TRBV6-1	TGTGCCAGCAGAGGACAGGGGTCTGGGGCCAACGTCCTGACTTTC	CASRGQGSGANVLTF
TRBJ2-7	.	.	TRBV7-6	TGTGCCAGCAGCTTAGGAGTGGAGGGCCTGGAGCAGTACTTC	CASSLGVEGLEQYF
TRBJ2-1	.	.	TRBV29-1	TGCAGCGTGGTCCCGGAGTGGAGTGAGCAGTTCTTC	CSVVPEWSEQFF
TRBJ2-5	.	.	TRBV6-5	TGTGCCAGCAGTCGGGGGTGGGGTCAAGAGACCCAGTACTTC	CASSRGWGQETQYF
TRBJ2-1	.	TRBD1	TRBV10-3	TGTGCCATCAGTGAGGGGACAGGGGGCAATGAGCAGTTCTTC	CAISEGTGGNEQFF
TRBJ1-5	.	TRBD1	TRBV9	TGTGCCAGCAGCGCTGAGGGGGCGGGCAATCAGCCCCAGCATTTT	CASSAEGAGNQPQHF
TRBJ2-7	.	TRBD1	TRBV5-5	TGTGCCAGCAGTCACCTCACCGGGACAGGGCGAACCACCGAGCAGTACTTC	CASSHLTGTGRTTEQYF
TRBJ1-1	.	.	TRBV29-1	TGCAGCGTTGAAGTGGCCGCGGGTACTGAAGCTTTCTTT	CSVEVAAGTEAFF
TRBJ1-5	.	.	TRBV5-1	TGCGCCAGCAGCAGCGAGGGGGATCAGCCCCAGCATTTT	CASSSEGDQPQHF
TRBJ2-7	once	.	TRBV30	TGTGCCTGGAGTGGTAGTCGGCAGACGGGCTACGAGCAGTACTTC	CAWSGSRQTGYEQYF
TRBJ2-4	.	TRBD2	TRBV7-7	TGTGCTAGCAGCTTGGCTAGCGGGATACCCAAAAACATTCAGTACTTC	CASSLASGIPKNIQYF
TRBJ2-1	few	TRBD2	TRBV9	TGTGCCAGCAGTCTCGGGACTAGCGCGTACAATGAGCAGTTCTTC	CASSLGTSAYNEQFF
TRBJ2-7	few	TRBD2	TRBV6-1	TGTGCCAGCAGTGTAGGCCGGGGGGCCTACGAGCAGTACTTC	CASSVGRGAYEQYF
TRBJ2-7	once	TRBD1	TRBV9	TGTGCCAGCAGCGTAGGTCCCACAGGGGGCGGCTACGAGCAGTACTTC	CASSVGPTGGGYEQYF